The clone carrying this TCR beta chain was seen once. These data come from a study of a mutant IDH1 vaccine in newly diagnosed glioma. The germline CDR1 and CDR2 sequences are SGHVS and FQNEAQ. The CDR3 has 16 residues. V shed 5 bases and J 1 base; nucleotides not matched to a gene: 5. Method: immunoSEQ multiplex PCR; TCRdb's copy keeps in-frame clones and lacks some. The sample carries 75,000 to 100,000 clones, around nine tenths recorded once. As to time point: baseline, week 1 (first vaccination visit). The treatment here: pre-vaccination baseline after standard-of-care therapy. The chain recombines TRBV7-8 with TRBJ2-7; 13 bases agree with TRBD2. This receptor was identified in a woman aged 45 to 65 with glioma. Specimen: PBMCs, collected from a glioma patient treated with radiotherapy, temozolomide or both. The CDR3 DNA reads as TGTGCCAGCAGCACCGGACTAGCGGGAGTGTCCTACGAGCAGTACTTC. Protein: CASSTGLAGVSYEQYF.